This TCR beta chain was sequenced in a study of shared clonotypes between healthy human individuals (dated by TCRdb to the early 2020s). Study-level background: The cohort included a few men and a couple of women between 18 and 49 years of age. For each donor, CD4 naive and CD4 memory were each given three plates, CD8 naive was given two plates, and CD8 memory was given one plate. Between about 0.85 and 9.5 billion PBMCs per donor were obtained by leukapheresis. To estimate repertoire size and how much clonotype sharing occurs between individuals, the study deeply sequenced the blood TCR repertoires of several healthy adults. To increase sequencing depth and limit assay-specific biases, TCR repertoire library preparation and sequencing were carried out by different laboratories using diverse techniques. Points the paper makes about the study in general: Compared with non-shared clonotypes, clonotypes shared by all four sorted-subset donors had higher generation probabilities. Only blood was sampled, and tissue TCR repertoires likely differ from those in blood. Rarefaction of sorted-subset datasets indicated incomplete sequencing despite the large sequencing depth. The genetic and exposure-history diversity represented was limited by the small number of donors. Approximately 4.8% of naive CD4, 3% to 4% of naive CD8, roughly 2.5% of memory CD4, and about 0.4% of memory CD8 clonotypes were shared across several donors. Based on pairwise subsampling, the degree of clonotype sharing among donors was expected to be affected by sequencing depth. Naive subsets generally had larger estimated clonotype richness than memory subsets.

For the CD8 naive samples, CD45RO-negative cells were positively selected for CCR7, yielding a CD45RA+CCR7+ population from which TemRA cells were excluded. Healthy HIV-negative adults with no recently reported acute infections or vaccinations were included as donors. All donors were Caucasian adults living in Nashville, Tennessee, USA. Blood was collected by leukapheresis, and PBMCs were isolated by Ficoll-Histopaque density gradient centrifugation and then cryopreserved in liquid nitrogen vapor phase. Analytical flow cytometry was used to check the purity and quantity of each magnetically sorted T cell population. Genomic DNA was isolated from each sorted fraction and quantified by UV absorbance on a Nanodrop 2000c. TCR CDR3 regions were amplified from genomic DNA by multiplex PCR using the deep immunoSEQ assay. For each cell subset, the extracted genomic DNA was distributed evenly across all wells of several immunoSEQ 96-well plates, and each plate served as one replicate. Each replicate PCR for sorted subsets received 200 ng genomic DNA, equal to some 32,000 T cell genomes. Purified libraries were measured with a Qubit 3.0 fluorometer, size-checked on a Bioanalyzer 2100, and measured again with the KAPA Library Quantification kit. A separate single-read 150-cycle Illumina NextSeq 550 flow cell was used to sequence each immunoSEQ 96-well plate. In the source study's methods: Because the immunoSEQ output held only junctional sequences and lacked quality scores, the filtering could not match the filtering applied to full-length reads. To assign V/J genes and CDR3, sequences were annotated using PyIR, a Python wrapper for IgBLAST v1.9, with IMGT germline references. Reads were filtered out if the reads had weak V/J assignments (E-value above 1e-6), no CDR3, stop codons, out-of-frame junctions, or ambiguous translated residues. V3J clonotypes were defined as sequences sharing the same inferred V gene, J gene, and CDR3 amino acid sequence. Percentage overlap between repertoires was computed as shared unique clonotypes divided by the size of the smaller repertoire. Repertoire richness was assessed with RTK rarefaction, the Chao1 estimator, and Recon v2.1 estimates of unobserved clonotypes. Generation probabilities were computed with OLGA for all TCRbeta clonotypes obtained by the gDNA method from several donors. The immuneACCESS repertoire file appears here via TCRdb, limited to in-frame rearrangements. These files lack a portion of the clones; in checked studies, under half of the deficit traces to unresolved V genes, and the cause of the others is not known. That table is the source of V, J and clone size, and D and trimming were worked out from the DNA. For this sample the table gives about 680,000 clones, of which under 95% were detected only once. Of the sample, 24% is held by the ten largest clones.

As for this clone: Its target antigen remains unknown. Per-base quality was not reported, and no clone a single base away is much larger than it.

The CDR3 has 13 amino acids, counting the end cysteine and phenylalanine. Only CDR3 DNA remains: 39 bases, in frame from the first base. The germline V gene (reference sequence) supplies CDR1 MNHNY and CDR2 SVGAGI. A distance of 12 bases separates the germline ends of V and J, which lose 5 bases and 5 bases respectively. The sequence was collected from a man aged 25-45 years in good health. The chain links TRBV6-6 with TRBJ2-5; no D gene call is confident. The sample was naive CD8+ T cells sorted from blood. This specimen's cell subset or site label, interpreted: CD45RA+CCR7+. The encoded CDR3 is CASSPATSETQYF. DNA sequence: TGTGCCAGCAGTCCCGCAACTTCGGAGACCCAGTACTTC.